This record covers a single T cell receptor (beta chain). The antigen it binds to is not known. Per-base quality was not reported, and no clone a single base away is much larger than it. V trim: 8 bases; J trim: 3 bases; unmatched bases: 2. Including the terminal cysteine and phenylalanine, the CDR3 comprises 13 residues. Just the 39-base CDR3 DNA is kept, in frame starting at base 1. CDR1 is given as MNHNS and CDR2 as SASEGT, both from the germline V gene. The library came from the immunoSEQ multiplex PCR assay. TCRdb holds this immuneACCESS table with in-frame rearrangements only. Some clones are missing; in checked studies, unresolved V genes explain under half, and the rest has no known cause. The sample table records tens of thousands of clones; about 90% of these occur just once. The top ten clonotypes cover 0.3% to 0.4% of the sample. This specimen belongs to a study of technical replicates of blood from a handful of donors (dated by TCRdb to 2015 to 2018).

This TCR was sampled from a human donor in good health. Sequences were obtained from T cells isolated from PBMCs. The chain is made from TRBV6-1 and TRBJ2-7; TRBD2 agrees with 12 junctional bases. The DNA sequence reads TGTGCCAGCGGACTAGCGGGGTACTACGAGCAGTACTTC. Protein translation: CASGLAGYYEQYF.